These T cell receptor beta chains were read from a single sample in a study of blood T cell repertoires in COVID-19. Method: immunoSEQ multiplex PCR; TCRdb's copy keeps in-frame clones and lacks some. The sample holds 250,000 to 350,000 clones; 84% are singletons and the top ten take over 1.3%. Sequenced: peripheral blood. The receptors derive from a human donor with COVID-19, enrolled during active disease. The donor label of this sample is uncertain. CDR3s include the opening cysteine and the closing phenylalanine or tryptophan. The order of the fields is V gene, J gene, clone size, D gene, CDR3 protein, CDR3 DNA. D genes are given only for firm matches. The size field is filled for only some rows; it gives once, few, many or a size class.

>TRBV30|TRBJ1-6|once|-
CAWSQNNSPLHF
TGTGCCTGGAGTCAGAATAATTCACCCCTCCACTTT
>TRBV5-1|TRBJ2-1|once|TRBD2
CASSWRTSGNNNEQFF
TGCGCCAGCAGCTGGAGGACTAGCGGGAACAACAATGAGCAGTTCTTC
>TRBV13|TRBJ2-7|-|TRBD1
CASSLGQGYLRDEQYF
TGTGCCAGCAGCCTGGGACAGGGATATTTGCGCGACGAGCAGTACTTC
>TRBV27|TRBJ2-1|-|TRBD2
CASRTSGSAEQFF
TGTGCCAGCAGGACTAGCGGGAGTGCTGAGCAGTTCTTC
>TRBV7-2|TRBJ1-1|-|-
CASRLAGNTEAFF
TGTGCCAGCAGGCTTGCGGGGAACACTGAAGCTTTCTTT
>TRBV9|TRBJ2-1|-|TRBD2
CASSVGGGYNEQFF
TGTGCCAGCAGCGTAGGCGGGGGCTACAATGAGCAGTTCTTC
>TRBV5-1|TRBJ1-1|few|-
CASSILGGGYNTEAFF
TGCGCCAGCAGCATTCTGGGGGGTGGGTACAACACTGAAGCTTTCTTT
>TRBV5-1|TRBJ2-3|-|-
CASFPGRQLGTDTQYF
TGCGCCAGCTTCCCGGGGAGGCAGTTGGGCACAGATACGCAGTATTTT
>TRBV4-1|TRBJ2-6|-|TRBD1
CASSLGTGTGANVLTF
TGCGCCAGCAGCCTAGGGACAGGGACTGGGGCCAACGTCCTGACTTTC
>TRBV9|TRBJ2-7|-|TRBD1
CASSVAGQGHEQYF
TGTGCCAGCAGCGTAGCAGGACAGGGCCACGAGCAGTACTTC
>TRBV5-1|TRBJ1-5|-|-
CASSDGQSRQPQHF
TGCGCCAGCAGCGACGGACAGTCTAGGCAGCCCCAGCATTTT